These 25 T cell receptor beta chains share one sample of origin, sequenced in a study of tumor-infiltrating lymphocytes in primary liver carcinoma. The source material, roughly 18-32 mg of unsorted bulk tissue, was used to co-extract RNA and DNA. Constant-region priming of around 490 ng total RNA yielded TCR beta cDNA. It was through three nested multiplex PCR rounds of slightly modified ARM-PCR that TCR beta libraries arose. Use of TRBV1-TRBV30 forward primers with a C-beta reverse primer characterized the first two PCR rounds, which lasted about 10 cycles each. TCRdb passed the multiplex PCR reads through MiXCR, listing each CDR3 protein once. Among 50,000 to 65,000 distinct CDR3 sequences listed, approximately 74% were seen once. The specimen sequenced was liver tumor tissue from sampling region 4. Subset here: tumor region T4, right-lateral pole. The receptors originated from a man aged 40-55 years with primary liver carcinoma and hepatitis B virus infection.

Concerning this clonotype: At one end, the junction sequence differs from germline, possibly due to a read error. V gene TRBV5-1 combines with J gene TRBJ2-7; 7 positions match TRBD2. The CDR3 spans 17 residues. The germline gives CDR1 SGHRS, CDR2 YFSETQ. The DNA of the CDR3 is TGCGCCGGCAGCTTTGACATGGACCCGGGGGGAGACTACGAGCAGTACTTC. Translation gives CAGSFDMDPGGDYEQYF.

There are a few counts of this clonotype. One junction end does not reproduce the germline sequence, and a read error may be involved. The chain joins TRBV4-2 to TRBJ1-4, with D perhaps TRBD1 (5 bases). Germline V gene data show CDR1 as LGHNA and CDR2 as YNFKEQ. The CDR3 is 20 residues long. The CDR3 loop is CAISQEFRGKGSATNKKLFF. Written as DNA, the CDR3 is TGTGCCATCAGCCAAGAGTTTCGGGGAAAGGGGTCTGCAACTAATAAAAAACTGTTTTTT.

Notes on this clonotype: At one end the junction does not follow the germline gene, possibly because of a read error. CDR3 residues: CASLHPTVQGNQPQDF. The CDR3 coding sequence is TGTGCCAGCCTTCATCCAACAGTTCAGGGTAATCAGCCCCAGGATTTT. The chain carries TRBV28 and TRBJ1-5; D perhaps matches TRBD1 (5 bases). The CDR3 is 16 residues long. Germline CDR1 reads MDHEN; CDR2 reads SYDVKM.

For this clonotype: Mismatch with germline at one junction end may stem from a read error. V is TRBV6-5 and J is TRBJ1-5; D is possibly TRBD1 (6 bases). The CDR3 has 15 residues. Germline V gene sequence: CDR1 MNHEY, CDR2 SVGAGI. This chain's CDR3 is CASRRQARSNQSQHF. The CDR3 DNA reads as TGTGCCAGCAGGAGACAGGCCCGTAGCAATCAGTCCCAGCATTTT.

This clonotype was picked up one time. The genes are TRBV6-6 and TRBJ1-5; the D is unclear. Germline V gene lookup returns CDR1 MNHNY and CDR2 SVGAGI (reference sequence). V gave up 2 bases and J gave up 0 bases, with 8 bases separating them. The CDR3 is 15 amino acids. Here the CDR3 reads CASSYRCYSNQPQHF. The CDR3 bases are TGTGCCAGCAGTTACAGGTGTTATAGCAATCAGCCCCAGCATTTT.

On this clonotype: This clone may be a read error of a much larger clone one base away. The chain joins TRBV29-1 to TRBJ1-5, with a possible D match to TRBD1 (6 bases). The J call is doubtful: the DNA matches TRBJ2-3 better. The CDR3 totals 14 residues. Germline V gene data show CDR1 as SQVTM and CDR2 as ANQGSEA. The CDR3 here is CSAAQGNSNQPQYF. CDR3 nucleotides: TGCAGCGCTGCACAGGGTAATAGCAATCAGCCCCAGTATTTT.

The chain employs TRBV5-1 and TRBJ1-2; D might be TRBD1 (6 bases). The germline V gene has CDR1 SGHRS and CDR2 YFSETQ. The germline V and J ends were trimmed by 9 bases and 3 bases, with 18 bases remaining between them. The CDR3 length is 14 residues. The CDR3 coding sequence is TGCGCCAACAGACTGAGGGGGAGCGACTATGGCTACACCTTC. As protein: CANRLRGSDYGYTF.

This clonotype showed up many times. This chain uses TRBV10-3 with TRBJ2-3; D is perhaps TRBD1 (5 bases). Germline-derived CDR1 and CDR2 are ENHRY and SYGVKD. The germline V and J ends were trimmed by 4 bases and 4 bases, with 12 bases remaining between them. The CDR3 consists of 14 residues. CDR3 amino acids: CAISGSTEPDTQYF. In DNA, the CDR3 is TGTGCCATCAGTGGGTCGACAGAGCCAGATACGCAGTATTTT.

This clonotype was seen only a few times. A read error may produce the germline difference seen at one junction end. The CDR3 nucleotides read TGTTCCAGCGGTTACGGAGGGATCCAAGAGACCCAGTACTTC. Protein product: CSSGYGGIQETQYF. This chain uses TRBV6-5 with TRBJ2-5, with D tentatively TRBD2 (6 bases). Germline CDR1 reads MNHEY; CDR2 reads SVGAGI. CDR3 length: 14 residues.

In its sample, this clonotype was seen many times. J is TRBJ2-5 and V is TRBV29-1; the match to TRBD2 covers 8 bases. Unmatched junction bases numbered 12, after V lost 6 bases and J lost 6 bases. Germline V gene sequence: CDR1 SQVTM, CDR2 ANQGSEA. The CDR3 runs to 14 residues. The CDR3, as DNA: TGCAGCGTCTACTTAATAGCGGGACGTAAGACCCAGTACTTC. This translates into CSVYLIAGRKTQYF. Variable domain in full (rest from reference TRBV29-1 and TRBJ2-5): SAVISQKPSRDICQRGTSLTIQCQVDSQVTMMFWYRQQPGQSLTLIATANQGSEATYESGFVIDKFPISRPNLTFSTLTVSNMSPEDSSIYLCSVYLIAGRKTQYFGPGTRLLVL.

The chain links TRBV11-2 to TRBJ2-2; 10 positions match TRBD1. In germline, CDR1 is SGHAT, CDR2 FQNNGV. The CDR3 spans 16 residues. The ends lost 4 bases at V and 1 base at J; junction bases unmatched: 3. The CDR3 coding sequence is TGTGCCAGCAGCTGGGGACAGGGGTTGAACACCGGGGAGCTGTTTTTT. Translated: CASSWGQGLNTGELFF.

As to this clonotype: At one of its ends the junction is not consistent with the germline gene, which may arise from a read error. CDR3 bases: TGTGTCACCAGTGATCACCTATCTGGGGCCAACGTCCTGACTTTC. It specifies CVTSDHLSGANVLTF. The chain joins TRBV24-1 to TRBJ2-6; D gene unclear. Germline loops: CDR1 KGHDR, CDR2 SFDVKD. This CDR3 has 15 residues.

This chain joins TRBV4-3 and TRBJ2-2; 9 bases line up with TRBD2. The germline gives CDR1 LGHNA, CDR2 YSLEER. After removal of 3 bases from V and 0 bases from J, the junction contained 8 bases not matched to a gene. CDR3 length: 18 residues. DNA of the CDR3: TGCGCCAGCAGCCATACCACTAGCGGGCATACGAACACCGGGGAGCTGTTTTTT. This encodes CASSHTTSGHTNTGELFF.

This clonotype appeared once. One end of the junction varies from germline; a read error may be responsible. V usage is TRBV7-9 and J usage is TRBJ2-7; D is possibly TRBD1 (5 bases). Germline V lookup: CDR1 SEHNR, CDR2 FQNEAQ (reference sequence). The CDR3 length is 18 residues. CDR3 nucleotide sequence: TGTGCCAGCAGCTTATATGGCCGACGGAACAGGAAAACCTACGCGCAGTACTTC. Its translation is CASSLYGRRNRKTYAQYF.

The genes are TRBV6-2 or TRBV6-3 and TRBJ2-7; maybe TRBD1 (5 bases). Germline V gives CDR1 MNHEY, CDR2 SVGEGT. Trimming stripped 2 bases from V and 10 bases from J, with 21 bases between. The CDR3 covers 15 residues. The CDR3 DNA reads TGTGCCAGCAGTTACATCGGCAGGGTCTCGGTTGATCAGTACTTC. Amino acid sequence: CASSYIGRVSVDQYF.

In regard to this clonotype: The conserved phenylalanine or tryptophan is not found at the CDR3 terminus, so this likely reflects a read error. The DNA is left out, because the CDR3 cannot be placed on it with certainty; the CDR3 is given as TCRdb lists it. The chain has TRBV4-3 and TRBJ2-5; the D call TRBD2 from the table was never checked on the DNA. Germline CDR1 and CDR2: LGHNA and YSLEER. The CDR3 sequence runs 16 residues, both termini included. The CDR3 is CANSQEWLARQETRYL.

This clonotype was seen once. Given a much more abundant clone one base away, this may be a read error. This chain uses TRBV11-2 with TRBJ2-7; D remains ambiguous. Looked up from germline, CDR1 is SGHAT and CDR2 is FQNNGV. The CDR3 is 14 residues long. The CDR3 nucleotides read TGTGCCATCAGCTTAGTACTCCTCTCCTACGAGCAGTACTTC. Amino acids: CAISLVLLSYEQYF.

In the case of this clonotype: This may be a read error, as it is one base from a much larger clone. The gene calls are TRBV6-4 and TRBJ1-4; D uncertain. Germline CDR1 MRHNA, CDR2 SNTAGT. This CDR3 spans 14 amino acids. Trimming cost V 8 bases and J 1 base, with 11 bases left between them. The CDR3 spells CASAICKTNEKLFF. The CDR3 bases are TGTGCCAGCGCTATCTGTAAAACTAATGAAAAACTGTTTTTT.

With respect to this clonotype: A much larger clone sits a single nucleotide away, making a read error possible. The chain couples TRBV20-1 to TRBJ2-7; perhaps TRBD1 as D (7 bases). Germline V gene data show CDR1 as DFQATT and CDR2 as SNEGSKA (reference sequence). The CDR3 spans 18 residues. Trimming pared 0 bases from V and 6 bases from J, leaving 27 bases between. The DNA of the CDR3 is TGCAGTGCTAGAGATCGGCTACCACTGGCAGGGGGGTTCTCCGAGCAGTACTTC. The encoded protein is CSARDRLPLAGGFSEQYF.

Note on this clonotype: The junction shows a germline mismatch at one end, possibly a read error. In DNA, the CDR3 is TGTACCAGCAGCCGATCGCCGAGACTAGCGGAAGAGAGGACAGATACGCAGTATTTT. Encoded protein: CTSSRSPRLAEERTDTQYF. This sequence joins TRBV11-2 and TRBJ2-3, with 9 bases matching TRBD2. The germline CDR1 and CDR2 sequences are SGHAT and FQNNGV. The CDR3 loop spans 19 amino acids.

This chain links TRBV11-1 with TRBJ2-1, with D possibly being TRBD2 (6 bases). The germline CDR1 and CDR2 sequences are SGHAT and FQDESV (reference sequence). The CDR3 is 19 amino acids. Trimming took 5 bases from V and 10 from J, leaving 33 bases between them. CDR3 amino acids: CASSTGGAIKSPIWNEQFF. The CDR3 bases are TGTGCCAGCAGCACAGGCGGGGCTATCAAATCTCCTATCTGGAACGAGCAGTTCTTC.

As for this clonotype: This may come from a read error, since a much larger clone is one base off. The chain recombines TRBV6-5 with TRBJ1-6; D perhaps matches TRBD1 (6 bases). The CDR3 covers 16 residues. V lost 4 bases and J lost 9, with 19 bases in between. From germline, CDR1 is MNHEY and CDR2 SVGAGI. DNA for the CDR3: TGTGCCAGCAGTTCCGGGACAAGGGGCCGGATTTCACCCCTCCACTTT. Encoded protein: CASSSGTRGRISPLHF.

With respect to this clonotype: A junction end diverges from the germline sequence, so it may reflect a read error. The V call is TRBV28, the J call TRBJ2-1; 7 nucleotides match TRBD1. This CDR3 has 18 residues. Germline values: CDR1 MDHEN, CDR2 SYDVKM. The CDR3 coding sequence is TGTACCAGCAGCCGCCAGGGGGATGAATTTTCAACAGACAATGAGCAGTTCTTC. Amino acids: CTSSRQGDEFSTDNEQFF.

The chain uses TRBV20-1 and TRBJ2-1, with D tentatively TRBD2 (6 bases). V lost 3 bases to trimming and J lost 10 bases, with 25 bases between them. Germline values: CDR1 DFQATT, CDR2 SNEGSKA (reference sequence). The CDR3 length is 16 residues. CDR3 sequence (DNA): TGCAGTGCTAGTGCCCCGGCTATCCGGAGGGCCGGAGAGCAGTTCTTC. Translated, it gives CSASAPAIRRAGEQFF.

This clonotype was found a few times. The CDR3 does not end in the conserved phenylalanine or tryptophan, so this is likely a read error. The rearrangement uses TRBV12-3 or TRBV12-4 and TRBJ1-2; 8 bases map to TRBD1. The junction had 2 bases not matched to a gene; V was cut back by 3 bases and J by 8 bases. The CDR3 length is 12 residues. The chain's CDR3 is CASSLTGAGYTL. The CDR3 DNA sequence: TGTGCCAGCAGTTTGACAGGGGCCGGCTACACCCTC.